The clone carrying this T cell receptor beta chain was seen many times. The target antigen is unknown. The CDR3 consists of 13 residues. V was cut by 5 bases and J by 6 bases, with 13 bases left in between. The germline V gene has CDR1 ENHRY and CDR2 SYGVKD. The sample comes from a study of radiotherapy plus CTLA-4 blockade in lung cancer. Looking at the study overall: Disease control was achieved by roughly 32% of patients, and objective responses by about 19%. General study findings and limits: Radiotherapy with ipilimumab was followed by blood expansion of tumor-derived clones. Alongside interferon-beta, early blood T cell clone dynamics were reportedly the best predictor of response.

Generated by immunoSEQ multiplex PCR, the TCRdb table keeps only in-frame clones and is missing some. The table records 70,000 to 85,000 clones, just under 75% of them present only once. It was focal radiation plus CTLA-4 blockade with ipilimumab that patients with chemo-refractory metastatic non-small-cell lung cancer received. This material consisted of peripheral blood, taken from a patient treated with radiotherapy plus ipilimumab. This chain links TRBV10-3 with TRBJ1-2; the D gene is possibly TRBD1 (6 bases). The clonotype originates from a human donor with non-small cell lung cancer whose response to radiotherapy plus ipilimumab could not be evaluated. CDR3 bases: TGTGCCATCAGTCTACAGGGAGCGCATGGCTACACCTTC. Its protein is CAISLQGAHGYTF.